The 25 T cell receptor beta chains below all came from one sample that was sequenced in a study of blood T cell repertoires in COVID-19. The data were produced by immunoSEQ multiplex PCR, yet TCRdb's version contains in-frame clones alone and is incomplete. This sample has roughly 260,000 clones; around 87% occur once, and the top ten carry about 2.2%. The sequencing sample was made of peripheral blood. The receptors derive from a woman aged 45 to 65 who had recovered from COVID-19.

This chain links TRBV2 with TRBJ1-1; possible D gene TRBD1, 5 bases. The CDR3 is 13 residues long. Trimming took off 8 bases at V and 5 bases at J, with 15 bases between the two ends. Per the germline V gene, CDR1 is SNHLY and CDR2 is FYNNEI. As DNA, the CDR3 is TGTGCCAGCGGCCAGGGTTCTAAAACTGAAGCTTTCTTT. The encoded protein is CASGQGSKTEAFF.

The rearrangement uses TRBV30 and TRBJ1-4; D is perhaps TRBD1 (5 bases). Germline CDR1 GTSNPN, CDR2 SVGIG (reference sequence). The CDR3 sequence is 15 residues long. V lost 0 bases to trimming and J lost 7 bases, with 15 bases between them. The DNA of the CDR3 is TGTGCCTGGAGTGTAAGGAGTAGGAGGGGTGAAAAACTGTTTTTT. Its translation: CAWSVRSRRGEKLFF.

This rearrangement joins TRBV19 to TRBJ2-6; a possible D gene is TRBD2 (6 bases). This CDR3 is 15 amino acids long. Trimming shortened V by 5 bases and J by 4 bases, and 12 bases separated the two germline ends. CDR1 and CDR2 (germline): LNHDA, SQIVND (reference sequence). The CDR3 sequence is CASSSAGGGANVLTF. CDR3 DNA: TGTGCCAGTAGTTCAGCCGGAGGGGGGGCCAACGTCCTGACTTTC.

This clone showed up just once. The chain employs TRBV28 and TRBJ2-7, with 7 positions matching TRBD1. CDR1 MDHEN and CDR2 SYDVKM come from the germline V gene. Trimming cost V 6 bases and J 3 bases; bases outside gene matches: 14. The CDR3 is made up of 16 amino acids. This chain's CDR3 is CASSYHRQTGNYEQYF. DNA for the CDR3: TGTGCCAGCAGCTATCACCGGCAGACAGGGAACTACGAGCAGTACTTC.

The chain combines TRBV7-8 with TRBJ2-2; 9 nucleotides match TRBD1. Germline V gives CDR1 SGHVS, CDR2 FQNEAQ. This CDR3 comprises 16 residues. V shed 2 bases, J shed 4 bases, and the junction held 5 bases outside the gene matches. The CDR3 bases are TGTGCCAGCAGCTTAAGAGGACAGGGGAGCACCGGGGAGCTGTTTTTT. It codes for CASSLRGQGSTGELFF.

The rearrangement uses TRBV6-2 or TRBV6-3 and TRBJ1-2, with D maybe TRBD1 (6 bases). The CDR3 totals 14 residues. With 4 bases removed from V and 2 bases from J, the gap between germline ends came to 11 bases. CDR1 and CDR2 (germline): MNHEY, SVGEGT. The CDR3 reads CASSSAGENYGYTF. CDR3 in DNA: TGTGCCAGCAGTTCTGCAGGGGAGAACTATGGCTACACCTTC.

CDR3 protein: CASSLETGRGEQYF. CDR3 sequence (DNA): TGTGCCAGCAGCTTGGAAACAGGGAGGGGCGAGCAGTACTTC. The chain couples TRBV5-4 to TRBJ2-7; possible D gene TRBD2, 7 bases. The germline CDR1 and CDR2 sequences are SGHNT and YYREEE (reference sequence). The CDR3 has 14 residues. Trimming shortened V by 0 bases and J by 6 bases, and 13 bases separated the two germline ends.

V gene TRBV6-5 combines with J gene TRBJ1-2, with 10 bases aligning to TRBD1. V gave up 7 bases and J gave up 6 bases; unmatched junction bases: 8. Germline V lookup: CDR1 MNHEY, CDR2 SVGAGI. There are 14 residues in the CDR3. CDR3 sequence: CASIKGQGFNGYTF. In DNA, the CDR3 is TGTGCCAGCATCAAGGGACAGGGGTTTAATGGCTACACCTTC.

The rearrangement uses TRBV2 and TRBJ2-2; tentatively, D is TRBD2 (6 bases). CDR1 is SNHLY, CDR2 FYNNEI, per germline. This CDR3 spans 15 amino acids. V gave up 4 bases and J gave up 4 bases, with 13 bases separating them. The CDR3 DNA sequence: TGTGCCAGCAGTGGATGGGGGGACGGCACCGGGGAGCTGTTTTTT. It specifies CASSGWGDGTGELFF. Based on the CDR3 plus reference TRBV2 and TRBJ2-2, the full variable domain is EPEVTQTPSHQVTQMGQEVILRCVPISNHLYFYWYRQILGQKVEFLVSFYNNEISEKSEIFDDQFSVERPDGSNFTLKIRSTKLEDSAMYFCASSGWGDGTGELFFGEGSRLTVL.

This chain joins TRBV5-1 and TRBJ2-7; 8 bases agree with TRBD1. With V trimmed by 2 bases and J by 3 bases, 4 bases remained unmatched. CDR3 length equals 14 residues. Germline CDR1 is SGHRS and CDR2 is YFSETQ. This CDR3 reads CASSFRTGNYEQYF. CDR3 bases: TGCGCCAGCAGCTTTAGGACAGGGAACTACGAGCAGTACTTC.

The rearrangement links TRBV6-5 to TRBJ2-6; TRBD1 might be the D (5 bases). V dropped 0 bases and J dropped 4 bases, with 7 bases sitting between them. Looked up from germline, CDR1 is MNHEY and CDR2 is SVGAGI. CDR3 length: 15 residues. The CDR3 spells CASSYSGVGANVLTF. The CDR3 region has the DNA TGTGCCAGCAGTTACTCAGGGGTAGGGGCCAACGTCCTGACTTTC.

The chain has TRBV6-2 or TRBV6-3 and TRBJ2-1; TRBD2 aligns across 9 bases. Germline V gene sequence: CDR1 MNHEY, CDR2 SVGEGT. The V gene end was trimmed by 6 bases and the J gene end by 7 bases; junction bases not matched to a gene: 10. This CDR3 contains 15 residues. The CDR3 loop is CASSDGSSGNNEQFF. CDR3 sequence (DNA): TGTGCCAGCAGCGACGGGTCTAGCGGGAATAATGAGCAGTTCTTC.

This clone was detected only once. The V call is TRBV5-1, the J call TRBJ2-3; TRBD1 might be the D (6 bases). CDR3 size: 14 residues. The V and J ends lost 0 bases and 7 bases respectively, with 12 bases between them. CDR1 and CDR2 from the germline V gene are SGHRS and YFSETQ. CDR3: CASSLEPQGHTQYF. The CDR3 DNA follows: TGCGCCAGCAGCTTGGAACCCCAGGGGCATACGCAGTATTTT.

This chain uses TRBV7-6 with TRBJ2-7; TRBD2 aligns across 9 bases. Losses at the gene ends were 2 bases for V and 0 bases for J; bases not matched to a gene: 2. The CDR3 length is 15 residues. Germline CDR1 is SGHVS and CDR2 is FNYEAQ. The CDR3 sequence is CASSLQRGVSYEQYF. CDR3 bases: TGTGCCAGCAGCTTACAGCGGGGGGTCTCCTACGAGCAGTACTTC.

The V and J genes are TRBV5-4 and TRBJ1-3, with TRBD1 matching 7 bases. Germline CDR1 reads SGHNT; CDR2 reads YYREEE (reference sequence). CDR3 length: 16 residues. The trim removed 4 bases at V and 2 bases at J, leaving 9 bases unmatched. CDR3 coding DNA: TGTGCCAGCAGCCTGACGACAGGGTCTACTGGAAACACCATATATTTT. It is translated as CASSLTTGSTGNTIYF.

The chain joins TRBV3-1 (or the pseudogene TRBV3-2) to TRBJ1-1, with D maybe TRBD1 (6 bases). Trimming took off 3 bases at V and 4 bases at J, with 15 bases between the two ends. Germline CDR1 LGHDT, CDR2 YNNKEL (reference sequence). CDR3 length: 15 residues. CDR3 sequence reads: CASSHTRDILTEAFF. The CDR3 coding sequence is TGTGCCAGCAGCCACACCCGGGACATCCTCACTGAAGCTTTCTTT.

A remark on this clone: Other DNA sequences in the sample encode the same CDR3. V and J are TRBV7-2 and TRBJ1-1; D is possibly TRBD1 (5 bases). Trimming pared 5 bases from V and 5 bases from J, leaving 15 bases between. CDR3 length: 14 residues. Germline V gene lookup returns CDR1 SGHTA and CDR2 FQGNSA. DNA for the CDR3: TGTGCCAGCAGCCCACGTCGGGGGGGGACTGAAGCTTTCTTT. This codes for CASSPRRGGTEAFF. The complete variable domain, with remaining parts taken from reference TRBV7-2 and TRBJ1-1, reads GAGVSQSPSNKVTEKGKDVELRCDPISGHTALYWYRQSLGQGLEFLIYFQGNSAPDKSGLPSDRFSAERTGGSVSTLTIQRTQQEDSAVYLCASSPRRGGTEAFFGQGTRLTVV.

The chain joins TRBV3-1 (or the pseudogene TRBV3-2) to TRBJ2-3, with D maybe TRBD2 (6 bases). Looked up from germline, CDR1 is LGHDT and CDR2 is YNNKEL (reference sequence). The CDR3 is 15 amino acids. V lost 4 bases and J lost 2, with 13 bases in between. In DNA form, the CDR3 reads TGTGCCAGCAGCCCCCGGGACTTATACACAGATACGCAGTATTTT. This encodes CASSPRDLYTDTQYF.

The chain recombines TRBV6-5 with TRBJ1-5, with D tentatively TRBD1 (6 bases). V was shortened by 6 bases and J by 6 bases, with 18 bases between the two germline ends. Germline assignment: CDR1 MNHEY and CDR2 SVGAGI. This CDR3 is built from 15 residues. The CDR3: CASSRVGGAGQPQHF. CDR3 sequence (DNA): TGTGCCAGCAGCCGGGTTGGGGGCGCGGGTCAGCCCCAGCATTTT.

This chain uses TRBV2 with TRBJ2-7, with 7 bases fitting TRBD2. The CDR3 is 13 amino acids. The J segment lost 2 bases and the V segment lost 7 bases, leaving 5 bases of the junction unmatched. The germline CDR1 and CDR2 sequences are SNHLY and FYNNEI. The CDR3 DNA follows: TGTGCCAGCACCCGGGGGGTCGCCTACGAGCAGTACTTC. Translating gives CASTRGVAYEQYF.

J is TRBJ2-2 and V is TRBV5-4; tentatively, D is TRBD1 (6 bases). From germline, CDR1 is SGHNT and CDR2 YYREEE (reference sequence). V lost 0 bases and J lost 4, with 13 bases in between. The CDR3 is 16 amino acids. The DNA for the CDR3 is TGTGCCAGCAGCTTGGAGCACAGGGTGACCACCGGGGAGCTGTTTTTT. This sequence encodes CASSLEHRVTTGELFF.

This clone was counted a single time. V usage is TRBV6-2 or TRBV6-3 and J usage is TRBJ2-1; 11 bases match TRBD2. Unmatched junction bases numbered 23, after V lost 4 bases and J lost 6 bases. This CDR3 has 21 residues. Germline loops: CDR1 MNHEY, CDR2 SVGEGT. The CDR3 region has the DNA TGTGCCAGCAGTTCCCCGTACTTTTTTAGGTCTAGCGGGGGGTCCGGCAATGAGCAGTTCTTC. Translated, it gives CASSSPYFFRSSGGSGNEQFF.

This chain connects TRBV6-6 to TRBJ2-1; D remains ambiguous. V was cut by 7 bases and J by 4 bases, with 8 bases left in between. CDR3 length: 12 residues. Germline lookup yields CDR1 MNHNY and CDR2 SVGAGI (reference sequence). The CDR3 spells CASTYGYNEQFF. The CDR3 nucleotides are TGTGCCAGCACCTACGGTTACAATGAGCAGTTCTTC.

DNA for the CDR3: TGTGCCACTGCGGGGGAGACAGATACGCAGTATTTT. Translating it yields CATAGETDTQYF. The chain uses TRBV24-1 and TRBJ2-3; 7 bases line up with TRBD2. Trimming removed 10 bases from V and 3 bases from J; junction bases left unmatched: 3. This CDR3 region has 12 residues. Germline CDR1 and CDR2: KGHDR and SFDVKD.

This clone was detected only once. The chain has TRBV18 and TRBJ2-5; D gene ambiguous. The CDR3 covers 14 residues. Germline V gene sequence: CDR1 KGHSH, CDR2 LQKENI. With 3 bases removed from V and 10 bases from J, the gap between germline ends came to 18 bases. The CDR3 DNA reads TGTGCCAGCTCACCGACTTTACCAAGCGTAGACCAGTACTTC. This gives the protein CASSPTLPSVDQYF.